These 18 T cell receptor beta chains share one sample of origin, sequenced in a study of monozygotic twins with cystic fibrosis. Clones were read by immunoSEQ multiplex PCR, and TCRdb kept only the in-frame ones, dropping some. The table lists 34,000 or so clones, over 80% of them singletons. The sample consisted of blood. Every receptor here comes from a boy between 2 and 15 years old with cystic fibrosis.

The chain links TRBV4-2 to TRBJ2-3; D is ambiguous. V was clipped by 1 base and J by 5 bases, with 10 bases between them. This CDR3 spans 14 amino acids. The V gene's germline CDR1 is LGHNA and CDR2 YNFKEQ. The DNA of the CDR3 is TGTGCCAGCAGCCAAGGCTATCGCCGAGATACGCAGTATTTT. This codes for CASSQGYRRDTQYF.

The gene calls are TRBV9 and TRBJ1-6; D perhaps matches TRBD1 (5 bases). Germline loops: CDR1 SGDLS, CDR2 YYNGEE. Trimming left V 0 bases short and J 6 bases short, with 10 bases between. This CDR3 region has 15 residues. CDR3 sequence reads: CASSVEGAGNSPLHF. In DNA, the CDR3 is TGTGCCAGCAGCGTAGAAGGGGCGGGTAATTCACCCCTCCACTTT.

This chain connects TRBV29-1 to TRBJ2-4, with 9 bases aligning to TRBD1. V was clipped by 4 bases and J by 10 bases; unmatched bases: 2. This CDR3 is 11 amino acids long. Germline CDR1 and CDR2: SQVTM and ANQGSEA. This chain's CDR3 is CSVGQGGIQYF. CDR3 in DNA: TGCAGCGTTGGACAGGGGGGGATTCAGTACTTC.

The chain combines TRBV29-1 with TRBJ2-1; D remains unclear. The CDR3 extends over 10 amino acids. V was trimmed by 4 bases and J by 8 bases, leaving 6 bases between them. CDR1 is SQVTM and CDR2 is ANQGSEA in the germline V gene. In DNA, the CDR3 is TGCAGCGTTGCTAGGGATGAGCAGTTCTTC. This sequence encodes CSVARDEQFF.

In its sample, this clone was seen once. This chain connects TRBV6-5 to TRBJ1-2; the D is unclear. The CDR3 is made up of 16 amino acids. Trimming pared 0 bases from V and 0 bases from J, leaving 11 bases between. Germline CDR1 is MNHEY and CDR2 is SVGAGI. CDR3 residues: CASSYSGRSTNYGYTF. As DNA, the CDR3 is TGTGCCAGCAGTTACTCGGGCAGGAGTACTAACTATGGCTACACCTTC.

The chain is built from TRBV11-3 and TRBJ2-1, with D perhaps TRBD2 (5 bases). With 5 bases removed from V and 10 bases from J, the gap between germline ends came to 15 bases. The CDR3 consists of 13 residues. CDR1 SGHNT and CDR2 YENEEA come from the germline V gene. The DNA of the CDR3 is TGTGCCAGCAGCCGGGCCCTCGGAGGAGAGCAGTTCTTC. It specifies CASSRALGGEQFF.

The genes are TRBV29-1 and TRBJ1-1; no reliable D call. V was shortened by 4 bases and J by 4 bases, with 19 bases between the two germline ends. Germline V CDR1 and CDR2: SQVTM, ANQGSEA. There are 15 residues in the CDR3. The CDR3 DNA follows: TGCAGCGTTGGTAGGGCAAGGGTCGAGACCACTGAAGCTTTCTTT. Translating it yields CSVGRARVETTEAFF.

The V gene is TRBV4-1, the J gene TRBJ1-6; 9 nucleotides line up with TRBD1. The CDR3 totals 15 residues. Trimming took 0 bases from V and 8 from J; bases not matched to a gene: 2. Germline lookup yields CDR1 MGHRA and CDR2 YSYEKL. CDR3 DNA: TGCGCCAGCAGCCAAGATGACAGGGGGGATTCACCCCTCCACTTT. Its protein is CASSQDDRGDSPLHF.

J is TRBJ2-6 and V is TRBV6-4; D possibly matches TRBD1 or TRBD2 (6 bases each). V was shortened by 0 bases and J by 3 bases, with 9 bases between the two germline ends. Germline V gene lookup returns CDR1 MRHNA and CDR2 SNTAGT. The CDR3 is 16 residues long. CDR3 amino acids: CASSDSGGRGANVLTF. The DNA of the CDR3 is TGTGCCAGCAGTGACTCGGGGGGCCGTGGGGCCAACGTCCTGACTTTC.

The chain carries TRBV11-1 and TRBJ2-3; either TRBD1 or TRBD2 may supply D (5 bases each). Trimming removed 4 bases from V and 0 bases from J, with 11 bases in between. The CDR3 is made up of 15 amino acids. Germline values: CDR1 SGHAT, CDR2 FQDESV (reference sequence). The CDR3 spells CASSSLGPSTDTQYF. CDR3 in DNA: TGTGCCAGCAGCTCACTGGGACCTAGCACAGATACGCAGTATTTT.

Only one count was recorded for this clone. The V and J genes are TRBV29-1 and TRBJ1-2, with D unresolved. The CDR3 covers 13 residues. V lost 1 base, J lost 4 bases, and 10 bases lay in between. Germline V lookup: CDR1 SQVTM, CDR2 ANQGSEA. CDR3 sequence: CSVEVVRSYGYTF. The CDR3 region has the DNA TGCAGCGTTGAAGTAGTCAGAAGCTATGGCTACACCTTC.

This chain links TRBV5-4 with TRBJ1-2; unclear D gene. The CDR3 length is 14 residues. Trimming left V 2 bases short and J 0 bases short, with 8 bases between. Germline CDR1 is SGHNT and CDR2 is YYREEE (reference sequence). This CDR3 is CASSFQIPNYGYTF. In nucleotides, the CDR3 is TGTGCCAGCAGCTTCCAGATTCCTAACTATGGCTACACCTTC.

The gene calls are TRBV7-8 and TRBJ1-1, with 7 bases identical to TRBD1. The length of the CDR3 is 15 residues. Trimming at V came to 6 bases and at J to 0 bases, leaving 7 bases not matched to a gene. Germline CDR1 reads SGHVS; CDR2 reads FQNEAQ. CDR3: CASSTGRGLNTEAFF. CDR3 DNA: TGTGCCAGCAGTACAGGGAGGGGGCTGAACACTGAAGCTTTCTTT. Combining the CDR3 with reference TRBV7-8 and TRBJ1-1 gives the whole variable domain GAGVSQSPRYKVAKRGQDVALRCDPISGHVSLFWYQQALGQGPEFLTYFQNEAQLDKSGLPSDRFFAERPEGSVSTLKIQRTQQEDSAVYLCASSTGRGLNTEAFFGQGTRLTVV.

This sequence joins TRBV4-2 and TRBJ1-3, with D unclear. Germline CDR1 reads LGHNA; CDR2 reads YNFKEQ. Trimming stripped 0 bases from V and 2 bases from J, with 5 bases between. The CDR3 runs to 14 residues. The CDR3 coding sequence is TGTGCCAGCAGCCAAGAAGGAGCTGGAAACACCATATATTTT. Protein sequence: CASSQEGAGNTIYF.

The V gene is TRBV7-9, the J gene TRBJ1-1; no definite D call. The length of the CDR3 is 17 residues. CDR1 SEHNR and CDR2 FQNEAQ come from the germline V gene (reference sequence). V lost 3 bases to trimming and J lost 1 base, with 18 bases between them. CDR3 nucleotide sequence: TGTGCCAGCAGCTTCTCCGGGGAGAAGCCAACGAACACTGAAGCTTTCTTT. Amino acids: CASSFSGEKPTNTEAFF.

The rearrangement joins TRBV6-4 to TRBJ2-7, with D perhaps matching TRBD1 (6 bases). In germline, CDR1 is MRHNA, CDR2 SNTAGT. The CDR3 covers 14 residues. Trimming shortened V by 2 bases and J by 3 bases, and 11 bases separated the two germline ends. The CDR3 coding sequence is TGTGCCAGCAGTGACCGGGACAAGCTCTACGAGCAGTACTTC. Its translation is CASSDRDKLYEQYF.

V is TRBV7-9 and J is TRBJ2-5, with TRBD1 as a possible D gene (6 bases). The CDR3 contains 14 residues. Germline CDR1 and CDR2: SEHNR and FQNEAQ (reference sequence). V lost 5 bases to trimming and J lost 1 base, with 11 bases between them. The CDR3 region has the DNA TGTGCCAGCAGCATTCAGGGGACCCAAGAGACCCAGTACTTC. Translation gives CASSIQGTQETQYF.

The chain carries TRBV7-8 and TRBJ2-7; D may be TRBD1 (6 bases). Germline V gene data show CDR1 as SGHVS and CDR2 as FQNEAQ. Trimming removed 5 bases from V and 1 base from J, with 18 bases in between. The CDR3 has 16 residues. CDR3 nucleotides: TGTGCCAGCAGCCGCACGGGACATCCGATTTCCTACGAGCAGTACTTC. Translated, it gives CASSRTGHPISYEQYF.